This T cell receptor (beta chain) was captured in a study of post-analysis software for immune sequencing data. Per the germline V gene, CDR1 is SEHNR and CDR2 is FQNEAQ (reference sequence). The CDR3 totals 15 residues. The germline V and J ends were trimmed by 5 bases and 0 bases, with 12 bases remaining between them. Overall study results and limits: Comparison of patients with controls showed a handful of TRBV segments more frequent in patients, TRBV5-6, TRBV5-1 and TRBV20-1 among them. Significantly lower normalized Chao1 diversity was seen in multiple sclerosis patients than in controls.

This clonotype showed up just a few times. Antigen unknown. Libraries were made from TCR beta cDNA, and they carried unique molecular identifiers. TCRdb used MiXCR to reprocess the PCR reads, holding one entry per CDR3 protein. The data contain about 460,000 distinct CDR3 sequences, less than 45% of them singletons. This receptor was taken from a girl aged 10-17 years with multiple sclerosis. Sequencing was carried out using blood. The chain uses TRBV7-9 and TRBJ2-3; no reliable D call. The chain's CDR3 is CASSPASASTDTQYF. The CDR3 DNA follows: TGTGCCAGCAGCCCAGCGAGTGCTAGCACAGATACGCAGTATTTT.